The 17 T cell receptor beta chains reported below all come from one sample, sequenced in a study of blood T cell repertoires in COVID-19. The method was immunoSEQ multiplex PCR; TCRdb's version includes in-frame clones alone and lacks a portion of them. The profile shows about 120,000 clones, roughly four fifths of them singletons. Sequencing input: peripheral blood. Every receptor here comes from a human donor in a cohort sampled during active COVID-19.

The chain has TRBV19 and TRBJ2-5, with no clear D. Germline V lookup: CDR1 LNHDA, CDR2 SQIVND (reference sequence). The V end lost 3 bases, the J end lost 1 base, and 12 bases lay between the germline ends. This CDR3 spans 15 amino acids. DNA for the CDR3: TGTGCCAGTAGTATTGCGGTAGGAACCCAAGAGACCCAGTACTTC. Amino acids: CASSIAVGTQETQYF.

This chain uses TRBV6-2 or TRBV6-3 with TRBJ1-4; D is possibly TRBD1 (5 bases). The V end was cut by 0 bases, the J end by 7 bases, with 15 bases between. From germline, CDR1 is MNHEY and CDR2 SVGEGT. The CDR3 runs 16 residues. The chain's CDR3 is CASSYSRGTTTEKLFF. DNA of the CDR3: TGTGCCAGCAGTTACTCGCGGGGCACTACAACTGAAAAACTGTTTTTT.

This rearrangement joins TRBV4-1 to TRBJ2-1; 12 nucleotides align to TRBD1. Trimming removed 0 bases from V and 12 bases from J; junction bases left unmatched: 9. CDR1 is MGHRA, CDR2 YSYEKL, per germline. The CDR3 is 16 amino acids. CDR3 DNA: TGCGCCAGCAGCCAAGAGGGGACAGGGGGCGCGATGGGGCAGTTCTTC. Translation gives CASSQEGTGGAMGQFF.

The chain links TRBV7-9 to TRBJ1-2; 9 nucleotides match TRBD1. Germline assignment: CDR1 SEHNR and CDR2 FQNEAQ (reference sequence). This CDR3 has 14 amino acids. V trimming: 4 bases; J trimming: 4 bases; junction bases outside the gene matches: 4. The CDR3 DNA follows: TGTGCCAGCAGCTCCCCGACAGGGGGCTATGGCTACACCTTC. This sequence encodes CASSSPTGGYGYTF.

The CDR3 sequence is CASNHRRTGQETQYF. The CDR3 DNA reads as TGTGCCAGCAACCACCGACGGACAGGGCAAGAGACCCAGTACTTC. This chain joins TRBV5-6 and TRBJ2-5; 8 nucleotides match TRBD1. Unmatched junction bases numbered 9, after V lost 6 bases and J lost 2 bases. This CDR3 is built from 15 residues. Germline V lookup: CDR1 SGHDT, CDR2 YYEEEE.

The rearrangement joins TRBV10-2 to TRBJ2-5; maybe TRBD2 (5 bases). CDR3 length equals 13 residues. V lost 4 bases and J 7 bases, leaving 13 bases between the germline ends. Germline V gene data show CDR1 as WSHSY and CDR2 as SAAADI. CDR3 coding DNA: TGCGCCAGCAGTGGACGGCCCGGAGGGACCCAGTACTTC. It codes for CASSGRPGGTQYF.

This chain links TRBV19 with TRBJ2-1; D is unclear. The germline V and J ends were trimmed by 0 bases and 0 bases, with 12 bases remaining between them. The CDR3 consists of 17 residues. CDR1 is LNHDA and CDR2 is SQIVND in the germline V gene (reference sequence). CDR3 in DNA: TGTGCCAGTAGTATAGAATCTAGGTTCCGCTCCTACAATGAGCAGTTCTTC. Protein sequence: CASSIESRFRSYNEQFF.

This clone was seen a handful of times. The chain joins TRBV28 to TRBJ1-1; maybe TRBD1 (6 bases). Germline CDR1 reads MDHEN; CDR2 reads SYDVKM. The V and J ends lost 10 bases and 4 bases respectively, with 19 bases between them. The CDR3 consists of 14 residues. The CDR3 nucleotides read TGTGCCACCTCGGGACACCCCGTGGGCACTGAAGCTTTCTTT. Amino acids: CATSGHPVGTEAFF.

CDR3 in DNA: TGTGCCAGCAGCTTAGGACTAGCGGGGGGCCTCTCCTACAATGAGCAGTTCTTC. Protein sequence: CASSLGLAGGLSYNEQFF. The chain links TRBV7-9 to TRBJ2-1; 13 bases map to TRBD2. V dropped 1 base and J dropped 0; count of bases not matched to a gene: 3. The CDR3 spans 18 residues. Germline CDR1 is SEHNR and CDR2 is FQNEAQ (reference sequence).

This chain connects TRBV6-5 to TRBJ1-4; 9 nucleotides match TRBD1. Germline values: CDR1 MNHEY, CDR2 SVGAGI. This CDR3 is 16 amino acids long. The ends lost 2 bases at V and 8 bases at J; junction bases unmatched: 9. CDR3 amino acids: CASSYTNRGLGEKLFF. The CDR3 nucleotides read TGTGCCAGCAGTTACACAAACAGGGGGCTCGGAGAAAAACTGTTTTTT.

V usage is TRBV5-4 and J usage is TRBJ2-3; 7 bases fit TRBD1. Unmatched junction bases numbered 7, after V lost 4 bases and J lost 2 bases. The length of the CDR3 is 15 residues. Looked up from germline, CDR1 is SGHNT and CDR2 is YYREEE (reference sequence). The DNA of the CDR3 is TGTGCCAGCAGCCCGGACAGGAGCTACACAGATACGCAGTATTTT. It yields the protein CASSPDRSYTDTQYF. The complete variable domain, with remaining parts taken from reference TRBV5-4 and TRBJ2-3, reads ETGVTQSPTHLIKTRGQQVTLRCSSQSGHNTVSWYQQALGQGPQFIFQYYREEENGRGNFPPRFSGLQFPNYSSELNVNALELDDSALYLCASSPDRSYTDTQYFGPGTRLTVL.

The chain combines TRBV6-1 with TRBJ2-3, with 9 bases lining up with TRBD2. Germline CDR1 reads MNHNS; CDR2 reads SASEGT. Losses at the gene ends were 4 bases for V and 4 bases for J; bases not matched to a gene: 9. This CDR3 has 16 residues. The CDR3 spells CASSVSGGGAPDTQYF. In DNA, the CDR3 is TGTGCCAGCAGTGTTTCTGGCGGGGGGGCCCCAGATACGCAGTATTTT.

CDR3 region: CASSLIDPGGYTF. The CDR3 DNA reads TGTGCCAGCAGCTTAATCGACCCGGGGGGCTACACCTTC. The chain uses TRBV7-8 and TRBJ1-2; D is unclear. There are 13 residues in the CDR3. V was pared by 2 bases and J by 8 bases, with 12 bases between. The V gene's germline CDR1 is SGHVS and CDR2 FQNEAQ. The full variable domain, rest sourced from reference TRBV7-8 and TRBJ1-2, is GAGVSQSPRYKVAKRGQDVALRCDPISGHVSLFWYQQALGQGPEFLTYFQNEAQLDKSGLPSDRFFAERPEGSVSTLKIQRTQQEDSAVYLCASSLIDPGGYTFGSGTRLTVV.

The chain is built from TRBV5-1 and TRBJ2-1, with 11 positions matching TRBD2. The junction had 3 bases not matched to a gene; V was cut back by 4 bases and J by 0 bases. The CDR3 is made up of 16 amino acids. Germline V lookup: CDR1 SGHRS, CDR2 YFSETQ. This CDR3 is CASSGTSGSSYNEQFF. The CDR3 DNA is TGCGCCAGCAGCGGGACTAGCGGCAGCTCCTACAATGAGCAGTTCTTC.

The chain has TRBV28 and TRBJ2-1; 7 nucleotides align to TRBD2. The CDR3 loop spans 12 amino acids. With 2 bases clipped from V and 8 bases from J, the junction kept 0 bases outside the gene matches. Germline CDR1 is MDHEN and CDR2 is SYDVKM. CDR3 sequence: CASSLTSDEQFF. CDR3 nucleotide sequence: TGTGCCAGCAGTTTAACTAGCGATGAGCAGTTCTTC.

The chain carries TRBV9 and TRBJ2-1; 9 bases map to TRBD2. Germline V gene data show CDR1 as SGDLS and CDR2 as YYNGEE. J was trimmed by 4 bases and V by 4 bases; bases with no gene match: 9. The CDR3 has 16 residues. CDR3 region: CASSNTAGGPYNEQFF. Here the CDR3 DNA reads TGTGCCAGCAGCAACACTGCGGGGGGGCCATACAATGAGCAGTTCTTC.

This rearrangement joins TRBV5-4 to TRBJ2-7; 11 bases match TRBD2. V was pared by 5 bases and J by 1 base, with 8 bases of the junction left unmatched. The CDR3 runs to 16 residues. Germline V gene lookup returns CDR1 SGHNT and CDR2 YYREEE (reference sequence). As DNA, the CDR3 is TGTGCCAGCAGTATTGGGGGACTAGCGGCTTCCTACGAGCAGTACTTC. Protein sequence: CASSIGGLAASYEQYF.